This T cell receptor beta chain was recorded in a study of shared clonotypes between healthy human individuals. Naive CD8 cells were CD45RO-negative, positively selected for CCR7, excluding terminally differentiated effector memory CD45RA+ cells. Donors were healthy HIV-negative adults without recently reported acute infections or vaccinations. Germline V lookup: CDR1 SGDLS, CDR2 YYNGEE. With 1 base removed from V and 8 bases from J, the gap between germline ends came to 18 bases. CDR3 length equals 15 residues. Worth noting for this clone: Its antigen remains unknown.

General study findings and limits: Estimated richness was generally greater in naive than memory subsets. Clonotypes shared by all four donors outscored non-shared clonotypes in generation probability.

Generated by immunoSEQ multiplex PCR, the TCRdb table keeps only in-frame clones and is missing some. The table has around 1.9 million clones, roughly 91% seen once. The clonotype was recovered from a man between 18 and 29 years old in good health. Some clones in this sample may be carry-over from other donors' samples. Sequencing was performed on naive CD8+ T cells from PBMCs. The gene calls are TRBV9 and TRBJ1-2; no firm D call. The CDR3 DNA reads TGTGCCAGCAGCGTAATGGGTCATCCTGATATAGGCTACACCTTC. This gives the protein CASSVMGHPDIGYTF.